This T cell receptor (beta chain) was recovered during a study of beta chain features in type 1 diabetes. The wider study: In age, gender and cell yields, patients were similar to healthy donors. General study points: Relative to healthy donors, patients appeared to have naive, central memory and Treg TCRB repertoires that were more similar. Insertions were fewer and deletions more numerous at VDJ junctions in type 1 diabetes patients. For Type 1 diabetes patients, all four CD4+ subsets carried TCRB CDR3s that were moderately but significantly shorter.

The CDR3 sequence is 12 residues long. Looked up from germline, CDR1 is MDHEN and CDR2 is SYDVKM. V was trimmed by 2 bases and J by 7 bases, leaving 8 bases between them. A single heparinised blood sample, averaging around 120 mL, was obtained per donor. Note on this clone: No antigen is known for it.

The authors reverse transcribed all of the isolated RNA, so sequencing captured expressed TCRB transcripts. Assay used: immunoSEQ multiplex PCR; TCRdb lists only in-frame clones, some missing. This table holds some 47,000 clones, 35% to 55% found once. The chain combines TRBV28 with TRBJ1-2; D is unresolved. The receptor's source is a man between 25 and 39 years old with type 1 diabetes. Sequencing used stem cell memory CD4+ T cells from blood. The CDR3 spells CASSLGRGGYTF. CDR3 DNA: TGTGCCAGCAGTTTAGGACGGGGTGGCTACACCTTC.